Sequencing of this TCR beta chain was carried out in a study of T cells after yellow fever vaccination. Study-level results: Clonotypes appearing in both CD4 and CD8 compartments existed, and their share was small. A secondary response was less intense yet reached its peak sooner, at day 5 versus 15.

This clonotype was observed many times. Its antigen is undetermined. TCR cDNA, made by 5'RACE template switching, carried an added universal primer site and UMIs. TCRdb recomputed calls from the 5' RACE reads with MiXCR, one row per CDR3 protein. The sample gives more than 300,000 distinct CDR3 sequences, about 10% of which show up once; roughly 3% is in the top ten. V dropped 1 base and J dropped 3 bases, with 0 bases sitting between them. Germline CDR1 and CDR2: SGHTA and FQGNSA. The CDR3 covers 12 residues. This chain links TRBV7-2 with TRBJ2-2; D is uncertain. This TCR came from a young man who received the YFV17D yellow fever vaccine. The sequences come from CD4+ T cells sorted from PBMCs, collected 45 days after the yellow fever booster vaccination. Here the CDR3 reads CASSLDTGELFF. In nucleotides, the CDR3 is TGTGCCAGCAGCTTAGACACCGGGGAGCTGTTTTTT.